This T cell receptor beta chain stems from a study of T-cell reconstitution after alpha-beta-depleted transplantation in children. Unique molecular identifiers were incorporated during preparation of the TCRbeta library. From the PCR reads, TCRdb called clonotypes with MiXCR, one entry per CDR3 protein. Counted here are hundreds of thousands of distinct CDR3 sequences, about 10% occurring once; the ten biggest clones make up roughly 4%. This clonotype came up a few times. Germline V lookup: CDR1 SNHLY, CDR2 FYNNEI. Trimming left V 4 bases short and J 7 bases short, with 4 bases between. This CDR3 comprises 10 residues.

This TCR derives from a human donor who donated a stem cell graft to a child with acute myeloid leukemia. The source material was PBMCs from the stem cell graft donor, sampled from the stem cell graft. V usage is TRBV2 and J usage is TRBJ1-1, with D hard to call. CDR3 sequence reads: CASSGFEAFF. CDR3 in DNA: TGTGCCAGCAGTGGATTTGAAGCTTTCTTT.